One T cell receptor beta chain is described in this entry. The germline V gene has CDR1 MNHEY and CDR2 SVGAGI. The CDR3 length is 16 residues. Trimming removed 0 bases at V and 3 bases at J, with 15 bases between. The data were taken from a study of blood T cell repertoires in COVID-19. About the research overall: The study drew acute and convalescent COVID-19 samples from the United States, Italy and Spain. Sample material is recorded as cDNA or gDNA derived from T cells, B-cell-depleted T cells, or PBMCs.

Original analysis: Scientists estimated how many nucleated cells there were by amplifying reference gene primers. Sequenced by immunoSEQ multiplex PCR; TCRdb stores in-frame clones only, minus some. That table is the source of V, J and clone size, and D and trimming were worked out from the DNA. The sample yields roughly 200,000 clones, around 85% seen once. V and J are TRBV6-5 and TRBJ2-7; maybe TRBD1 (6 bases). Sequenced sample: peripheral blood. This TCR came from a woman aged 80 or over with acute or convalescent COVID-19. CDR3 residues: CASSYSTTGSGYEQYF. The CDR3 DNA reads as TGTGCCAGCAGTTACTCAACGACAGGCTCAGGCTACGAGCAGTACTTC.